The T cell receptor (beta chain) described here comes from a study of shared clonotypes between healthy human individuals. CD45RO-negative CD8 cells positively selected for CCR7 made up the naive population, which excluded terminally differentiated effector memory CD45RA+ cells. The table came from immunoSEQ multiplex PCR; TCRdb's copy has only in-frame clones and leaves some out. The data hold about 2.2 million clones, with about 92% observed a single time. Germline V gives CDR1 SEHNR, CDR2 FQNEAQ (reference sequence). The V end lost 4 bases, the J end lost 7 bases, and 13 bases lay between the germline ends. The CDR3 length is 13 residues.

The TCR was taken from a man aged 18 to 29 in good health. Some clones in this sample may be carry-over from other donors' samples. V usage is TRBV7-9 and J usage is TRBJ1-2; D might be TRBD1 (6 bases). What was sequenced was naive CD8+ T cells from PBMCs. DNA for the CDR3: TGTGCCAGCAGCTGGCCAGGGGCGGGTGGCTACACCTTC. It is translated as CASSWPGAGGYTF.